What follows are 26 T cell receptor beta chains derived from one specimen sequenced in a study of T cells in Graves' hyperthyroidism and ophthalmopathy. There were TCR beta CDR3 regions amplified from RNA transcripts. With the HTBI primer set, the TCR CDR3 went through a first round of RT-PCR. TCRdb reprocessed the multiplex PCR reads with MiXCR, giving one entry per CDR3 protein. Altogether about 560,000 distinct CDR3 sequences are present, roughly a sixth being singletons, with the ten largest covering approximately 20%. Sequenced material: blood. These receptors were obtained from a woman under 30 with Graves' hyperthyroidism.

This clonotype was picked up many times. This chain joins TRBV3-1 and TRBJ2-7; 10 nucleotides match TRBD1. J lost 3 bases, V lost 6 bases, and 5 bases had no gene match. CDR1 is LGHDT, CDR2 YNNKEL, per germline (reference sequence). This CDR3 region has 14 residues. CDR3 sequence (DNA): TGTGCCAGCAGTCGGGACAGGGGCGGCTACGAGCAGTACTTC. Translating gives CASSRDRGGYEQYF.

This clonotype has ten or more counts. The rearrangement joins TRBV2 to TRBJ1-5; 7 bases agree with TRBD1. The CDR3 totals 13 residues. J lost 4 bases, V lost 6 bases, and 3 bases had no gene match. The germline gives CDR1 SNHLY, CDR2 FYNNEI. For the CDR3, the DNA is TGTGCCAGCAGCGGGGACAGTAATCAGCCCCAGCATTTT. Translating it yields CASSGDSNQPQHF.

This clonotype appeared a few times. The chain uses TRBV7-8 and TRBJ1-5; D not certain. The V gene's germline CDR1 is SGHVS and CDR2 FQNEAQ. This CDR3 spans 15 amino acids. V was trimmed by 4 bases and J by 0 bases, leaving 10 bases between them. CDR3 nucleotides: TGTGCCAGCAGCTCCTTTTCGACTAGCAATCAGCCCCAGCATTTT. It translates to CASSSFSTSNQPQHF.

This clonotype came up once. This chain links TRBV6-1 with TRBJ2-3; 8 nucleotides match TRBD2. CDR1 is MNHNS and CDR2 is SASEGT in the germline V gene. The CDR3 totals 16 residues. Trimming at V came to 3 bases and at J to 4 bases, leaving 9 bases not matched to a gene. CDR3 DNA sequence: TGTGCCAGCAGTGAGTCCGGCGGGGGGTACGCAGATACGCAGTATTTT. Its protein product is CASSESGGGYADTQYF.

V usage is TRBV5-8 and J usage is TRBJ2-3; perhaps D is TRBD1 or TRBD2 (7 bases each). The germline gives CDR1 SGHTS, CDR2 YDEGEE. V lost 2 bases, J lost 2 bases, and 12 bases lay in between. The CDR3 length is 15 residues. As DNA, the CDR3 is TGTGCCAGCAGCTTCAGGGGGGGAAACACAGATACGCAGTATTTT. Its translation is CASSFRGGNTDTQYF.

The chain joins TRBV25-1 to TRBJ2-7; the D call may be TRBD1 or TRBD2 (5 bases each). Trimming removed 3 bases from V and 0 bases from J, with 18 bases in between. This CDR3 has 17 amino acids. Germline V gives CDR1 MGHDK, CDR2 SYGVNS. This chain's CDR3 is CASSDSPGRRSSYEQYF. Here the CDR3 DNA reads TGTGCCAGCAGTGATTCGCCGGGACGTCGGAGCTCCTACGAGCAGTACTTC.

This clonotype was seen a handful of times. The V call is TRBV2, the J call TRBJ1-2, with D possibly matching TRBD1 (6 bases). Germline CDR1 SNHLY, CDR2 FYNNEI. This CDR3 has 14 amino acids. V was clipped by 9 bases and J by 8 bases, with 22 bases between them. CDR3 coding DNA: TGTGCCAGACAGCACAGGGTTAAGTCTGACGGCTACACCTTC. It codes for CARQHRVKSDGYTF.

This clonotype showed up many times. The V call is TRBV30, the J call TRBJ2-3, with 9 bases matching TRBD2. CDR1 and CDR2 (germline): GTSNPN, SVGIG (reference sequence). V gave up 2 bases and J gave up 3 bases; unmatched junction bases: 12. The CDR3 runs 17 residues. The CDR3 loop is CAWSNLPTSGLTDTQYF. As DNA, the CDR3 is TGTGCCTGGAGTAACCTGCCGACTAGCGGTCTGACAGATACGCAGTATTTT.

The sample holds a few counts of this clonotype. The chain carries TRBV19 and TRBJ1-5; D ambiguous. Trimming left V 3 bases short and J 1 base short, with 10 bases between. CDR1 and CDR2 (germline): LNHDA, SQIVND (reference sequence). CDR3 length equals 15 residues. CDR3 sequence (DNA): TGTGCCAGTAGTATTCGACCCTTGAGCAATCAGCCCCAGCATTTT. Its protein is CASSIRPLSNQPQHF.

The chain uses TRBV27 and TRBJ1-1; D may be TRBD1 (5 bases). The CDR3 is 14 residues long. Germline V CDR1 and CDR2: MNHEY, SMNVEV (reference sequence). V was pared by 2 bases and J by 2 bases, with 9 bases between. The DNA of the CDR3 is TGTGCCAGCAGTTTAAAAGACAGAAACACTGAAGCTTTCTTT. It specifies CASSLKDRNTEAFF.

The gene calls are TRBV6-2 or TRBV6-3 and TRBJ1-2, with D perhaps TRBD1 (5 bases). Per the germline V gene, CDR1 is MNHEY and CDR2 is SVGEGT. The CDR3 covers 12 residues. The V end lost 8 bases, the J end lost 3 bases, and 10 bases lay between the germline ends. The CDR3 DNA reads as TGTGCCAGCCACGAGACAGACTATGGCTACACCTTC. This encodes CASHETDYGYTF.

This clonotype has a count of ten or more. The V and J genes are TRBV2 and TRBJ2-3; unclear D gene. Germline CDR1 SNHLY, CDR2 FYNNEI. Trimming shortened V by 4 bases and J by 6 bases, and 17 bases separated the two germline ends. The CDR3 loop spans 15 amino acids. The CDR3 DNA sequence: TGTGCCAGCAGTGGCCTGACTGCCATGTCGGATACGCAGTATTTT. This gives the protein CASSGLTAMSDTQYF.

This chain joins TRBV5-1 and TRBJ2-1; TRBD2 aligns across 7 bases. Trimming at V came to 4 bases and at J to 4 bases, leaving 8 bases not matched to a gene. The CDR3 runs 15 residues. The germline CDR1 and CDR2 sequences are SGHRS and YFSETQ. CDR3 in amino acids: CASSVEGREYNEQFF. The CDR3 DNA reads TGCGCCAGCAGCGTCGAAGGGCGGGAGTACAATGAGCAGTTCTTC.

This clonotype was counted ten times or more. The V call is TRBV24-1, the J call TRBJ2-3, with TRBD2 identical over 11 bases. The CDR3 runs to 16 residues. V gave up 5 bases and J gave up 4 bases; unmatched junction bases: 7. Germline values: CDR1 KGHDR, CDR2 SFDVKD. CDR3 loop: CATSGLLAGDPDTQYF. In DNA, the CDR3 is TGTGCCACCAGTGGATTACTAGCGGGAGACCCAGATACGCAGTATTTT.

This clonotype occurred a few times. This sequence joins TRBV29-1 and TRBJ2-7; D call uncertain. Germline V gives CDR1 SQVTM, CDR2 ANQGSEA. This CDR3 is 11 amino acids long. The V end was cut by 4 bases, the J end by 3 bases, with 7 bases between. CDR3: CSVGPSYEQYF. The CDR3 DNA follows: TGCAGCGTTGGCCCCAGCTACGAGCAGTACTTC.

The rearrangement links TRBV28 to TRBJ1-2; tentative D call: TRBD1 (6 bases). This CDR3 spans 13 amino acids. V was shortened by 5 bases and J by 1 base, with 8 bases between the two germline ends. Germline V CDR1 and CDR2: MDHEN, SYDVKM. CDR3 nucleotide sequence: TGTGCCAGCAGTAACAGGGTTAACTATGGCTACACCTTC. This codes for CASSNRVNYGYTF.

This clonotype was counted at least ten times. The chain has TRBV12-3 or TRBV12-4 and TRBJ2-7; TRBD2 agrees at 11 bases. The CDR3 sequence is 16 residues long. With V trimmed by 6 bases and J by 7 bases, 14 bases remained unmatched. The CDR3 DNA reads TGTGCCAGCAGCTTAACGACTAGCGGGAAATTCTTAGAGCAGTACTTC. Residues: CASSLTTSGKFLEQYF.

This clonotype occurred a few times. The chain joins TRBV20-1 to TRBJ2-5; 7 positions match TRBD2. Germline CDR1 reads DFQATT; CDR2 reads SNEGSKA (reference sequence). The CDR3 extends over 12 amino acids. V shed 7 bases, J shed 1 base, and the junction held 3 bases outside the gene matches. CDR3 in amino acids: CSVLAVQETQYF. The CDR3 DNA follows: TGCAGTGTGCTAGCGGTCCAAGAGACCCAGTACTTC.

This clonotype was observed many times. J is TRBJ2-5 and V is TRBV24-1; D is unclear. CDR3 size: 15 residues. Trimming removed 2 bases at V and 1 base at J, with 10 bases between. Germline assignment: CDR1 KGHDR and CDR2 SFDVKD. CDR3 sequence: CATSDSDRAQETQYF. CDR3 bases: TGTGCCACCAGTGATTCGGACCGAGCCCAAGAGACCCAGTACTTC.

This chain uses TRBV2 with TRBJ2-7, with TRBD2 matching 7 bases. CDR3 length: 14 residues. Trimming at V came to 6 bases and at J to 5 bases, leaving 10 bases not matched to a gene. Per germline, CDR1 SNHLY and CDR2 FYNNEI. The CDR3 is CASREVAGNNEQYF. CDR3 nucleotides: TGTGCCAGCAGGGAGGTAGCGGGTAATAACGAGCAGTACTTC.

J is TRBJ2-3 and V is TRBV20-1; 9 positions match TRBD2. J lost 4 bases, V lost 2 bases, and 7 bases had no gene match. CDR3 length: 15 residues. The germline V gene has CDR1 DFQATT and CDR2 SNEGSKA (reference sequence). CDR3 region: CSARKASGVPDTQYF. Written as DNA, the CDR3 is TGCAGTGCTAGAAAGGCTAGCGGGGTACCAGATACGCAGTATTTT.

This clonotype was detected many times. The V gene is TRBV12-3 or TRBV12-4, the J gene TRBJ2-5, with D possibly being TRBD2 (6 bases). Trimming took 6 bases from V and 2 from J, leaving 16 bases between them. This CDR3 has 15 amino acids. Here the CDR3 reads CASSARDSEQETQYF. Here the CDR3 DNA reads TGTGCCAGCAGCGCGCGGGACTCGGAGCAAGAGACCCAGTACTTC.

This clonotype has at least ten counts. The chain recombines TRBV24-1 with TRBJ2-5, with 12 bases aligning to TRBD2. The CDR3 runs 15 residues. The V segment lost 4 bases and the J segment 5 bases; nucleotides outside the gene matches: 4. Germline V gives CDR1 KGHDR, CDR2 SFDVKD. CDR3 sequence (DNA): TGTGCCACCAGTGAACCTGGACTAGCGGGGGAGACCCAGTACTTC. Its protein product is CATSEPGLAGETQYF.

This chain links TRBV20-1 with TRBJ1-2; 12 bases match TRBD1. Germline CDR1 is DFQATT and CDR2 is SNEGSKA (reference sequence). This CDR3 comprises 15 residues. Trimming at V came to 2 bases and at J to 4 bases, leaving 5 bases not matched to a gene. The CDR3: CSARTGTGGRYGYTF. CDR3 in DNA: TGCAGTGCTAGAACCGGGACAGGGGGCCGCTATGGCTACACCTTC.

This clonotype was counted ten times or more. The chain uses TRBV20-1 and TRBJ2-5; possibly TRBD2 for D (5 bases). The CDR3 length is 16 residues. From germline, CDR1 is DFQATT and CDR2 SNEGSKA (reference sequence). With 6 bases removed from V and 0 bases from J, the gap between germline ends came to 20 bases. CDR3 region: CSAGDFGKRYQETQYF. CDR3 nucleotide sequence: TGCAGTGCGGGTGACTTTGGGAAGCGGTACCAAGAGACCCAGTACTTC.

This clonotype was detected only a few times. CDR3 amino acids: CASRSTGGLNTEAFF. CDR3 coding DNA: TGTGCCAGTAGGTCGACAGGGGGCCTGAACACTGAAGCTTTCTTT. The chain uses TRBV19 and TRBJ1-1; TRBD1 matches at 10 bases. The V gene end was trimmed by 6 bases and the J gene end by 0 bases; junction bases not matched to a gene: 4. Per the germline V gene, CDR1 is LNHDA and CDR2 is SQIVND (reference sequence). The CDR3 loop spans 15 amino acids.